This passage covers 21 T cell receptor beta chains from one sample sequenced in a study of T cell responses to AZD1222 COVID-19 vaccine. The repertoire was sequenced with immunoSEQ multiplex PCR; TCRdb's copy has only in-frame clones and lacks some. The sample lists some 190,000 clones, roughly 92% occurring once. The starting material was peripheral blood, obtained on day 0 of AZD1222 vaccination. The receptor source for this set is an adult in good health.

The chain is built from TRBV7-2 and TRBJ2-1, with D perhaps matching TRBD1 (6 bases). The CDR3 sequence is 17 residues long. The germline gives CDR1 SGHTA, CDR2 FQGNSA. With 3 bases removed from V and 1 base from J, the gap between germline ends came to 16 bases. The CDR3 coding sequence is TGTGCCAGCAGCTTTTACTTTACCGGGACATCCTACAATGAGCAGTTCTTC. This translates into CASSFYFTGTSYNEQFF.

The J gene is TRBJ1-1, the V gene TRBV19; possible D gene TRBD1, 5 bases. The CDR3 consists of 13 residues. V lost 5 bases and J lost 2, with 9 bases in between. Germline loops: CDR1 LNHDA, CDR2 SQIVND (reference sequence). CDR3 coding DNA: TGTGCCAGTAGTTTCGACAGTAACACTGAAGCTTTCTTT. As protein: CASSFDSNTEAFF.

The rearrangement links TRBV5-1 to TRBJ1-1; TRBD1 is a possible D gene (6 bases). The germline gives CDR1 SGHRS, CDR2 YFSETQ. V lost 3 bases to trimming and J lost 0 bases, with 15 bases between them. The CDR3 extends over 16 amino acids. In nucleotides, the CDR3 is TGCGCCAGCAGCTCTCCAGGGGCAGCCTTGAACACTGAAGCTTTCTTT. Protein: CASSSPGAALNTEAFF.

This clone appeared a single time. This chain uses TRBV5-1 with TRBJ2-1; 8 bases line up with TRBD1. CDR1 is SGHRS, CDR2 YFSETQ, per germline. This CDR3 is built from 15 residues. Trimming removed 0 bases from V and 5 bases from J; junction bases left unmatched: 4. CDR3 sequence (DNA): TGCGCCAGCAGCTTGGGGACAGGGAAACACAATGAGCAGTTCTTC. Its translation is CASSLGTGKHNEQFF.

The chain links TRBV12-3 or TRBV12-4 to TRBJ1-1; D perhaps matches TRBD1 (6 bases). CDR3 length: 11 residues. The germline V and J ends were trimmed by 7 bases and 5 bases, with 8 bases remaining between them. CDR3 region: CASTGDTEAFF. CDR3 nucleotide sequence: TGTGCCAGCACAGGGGATACTGAAGCTTTCTTT.

The rearrangement links TRBV6-5 to TRBJ2-5; possibly TRBD1 for D (5 bases). Per the germline V gene, CDR1 is MNHEY and CDR2 is SVGAGI. Trimming shortened V by 2 bases and J by 3 bases, and 13 bases separated the two germline ends. The CDR3 is 15 amino acids. Here the CDR3 reads CASSYGRGREETQYF. DNA of the CDR3: TGTGCCAGCAGTTACGGAAGGGGCAGGGAAGAGACCCAGTACTTC.

V gene TRBV3-1 (or the pseudogene TRBV3-2) combines with J gene TRBJ2-3, with 8 bases identical to TRBD1. Germline V gives CDR1 LGHDT, CDR2 YNNKEL (reference sequence). Germline trimming cut 3 bases from V and 5 bases from J; bases unmatched to any gene: 7. This CDR3 region has 15 residues. The CDR3 loop is CASSHPPGGVDTQYF. As DNA, the CDR3 is TGTGCCAGCAGCCACCCGCCAGGGGGCGTAGATACGCAGTATTTT.

The chain is built from TRBV5-1 and TRBJ2-1, with a weak D call TRBD2 (6 bases). This CDR3 has 15 amino acids. From germline, CDR1 is SGHRS and CDR2 YFSETQ. V was pared by 2 bases and J by 1 base, with 10 bases between. CDR3 amino acids: CASSFSSVSYNEQFF. CDR3 nucleotides: TGCGCCAGCAGCTTTTCTAGCGTGTCCTACAATGAGCAGTTCTTC.

The rearrangement joins TRBV7-2 to TRBJ1-5, with 9 bases fitting TRBD1. The J segment lost 3 bases and the V segment lost 5 bases, leaving 11 bases of the junction unmatched. This CDR3 spans 17 amino acids. Germline V gene lookup returns CDR1 SGHTA and CDR2 FQGNSA. In DNA form, the CDR3 reads TGTGCCAGCAGCCCCGGACAGGGGAGGGGGAACAATCAGCCCCAGCATTTT. This encodes CASSPGQGRGNNQPQHF.

The genes are TRBV6-5 and TRBJ2-7, with 9 bases matching TRBD1. In germline, CDR1 is MNHEY, CDR2 SVGAGI. The CDR3 contains 14 residues. V shed 6 bases, J shed 3 bases, and the junction held 6 bases outside the gene matches. CDR3 loop: CASRGQGVNYEQYF. The CDR3 nucleotides read TGTGCCAGCAGGGGACAGGGAGTCAACTACGAGCAGTACTTC.

The gene calls are TRBV9 and TRBJ2-5, with TRBD1 as a possible D gene (5 bases). CDR1 and CDR2 from the germline V gene are SGDLS and YYNGEE. This CDR3 spans 13 amino acids. V dropped 4 bases and J dropped 7 bases, with 14 bases sitting between them. The CDR3 sequence: CASSIDRSGTQYF. The DNA of the CDR3 is TGTGCCAGCAGCATAGACAGATCTGGGACCCAGTACTTC.

The rearrangement links TRBV30 to TRBJ1-3; TRBD1 aligns across 7 bases. The CDR3 has 13 amino acids. J was trimmed by 4 bases and V by 0 bases; bases with no gene match: 0. Germline-derived CDR1 and CDR2 are GTSNPN and SVGIG (reference sequence). This chain's CDR3 is CAWSVQGGNTIYF. In DNA form, the CDR3 reads TGTGCCTGGAGTGTACAGGGGGGAAACACCATATATTTT.

V usage is TRBV6-5 and J usage is TRBJ2-1; the D gene is possibly TRBD2 (6 bases). In germline, CDR1 is MNHEY, CDR2 SVGAGI. Trimming stripped 2 bases from V and 9 bases from J, with 11 bases between. The CDR3 is made up of 13 amino acids. CDR3 in DNA: TGTGCCAGCAGTTACCCCCAGGGACTTGAGCAGTTCTTC. Protein sequence: CASSYPQGLEQFF.

CDR3: CATSQTGYYGYTF. CDR3 sequence (DNA): TGTGCCACCAGCCAAACAGGGTACTATGGCTACACCTTC. The rearrangement links TRBV24-1 to TRBJ1-2; a possible D gene is TRBD1 (6 bases). The CDR3 is 13 amino acids. Germline V gene sequence: CDR1 KGHDR, CDR2 SFDVKD. Trimming took off 7 bases at V and 3 bases at J, with 11 bases between the two ends.

This sequence joins TRBV18 and TRBJ1-2; 7 bases match TRBD1. The germline V gene has CDR1 KGHSH and CDR2 LQKENI. The CDR3 totals 17 residues. After removal of 3 bases from V and 0 bases from J, the junction contained 10 bases not matched to a gene. This chain's CDR3 is CASSPTSARGPNYGYTF. The CDR3 bases are TGTGCCAGCTCACCTACATCCGCGAGGGGGCCTAACTATGGCTACACCTTC.

This chain connects TRBV6-5 to TRBJ1-6; D unresolved. V dropped 1 base and J dropped 5 bases, with 6 bases sitting between them. This CDR3 contains 14 residues. Germline CDR1 MNHEY, CDR2 SVGAGI. CDR3 in amino acids: CASSYYGDNSPLHF. The DNA for the CDR3 is TGTGCCAGCAGTTACTACGGGGATAATTCACCCCTCCACTTT.

The CDR3 protein is CASRGGAQGNQPQHF. The CDR3 region has the DNA TGTGCCAGCAGAGGGGGGGCGCAGGGCAATCAGCCCCAGCATTTT. The gene calls are TRBV6-5 and TRBJ1-5; maybe TRBD1 (6 bases). V gave up 6 bases and J gave up 2 bases, with 14 bases separating them. Germline V lookup: CDR1 MNHEY, CDR2 SVGAGI. The CDR3 length is 15 residues.

The rearrangement links TRBV2 to TRBJ2-2, with a possible D match to TRBD1 (6 bases). The germline V and J ends were trimmed by 6 bases and 4 bases, with 12 bases remaining between them. The CDR3 consists of 14 residues. Germline CDR1 reads SNHLY; CDR2 reads FYNNEI. For the CDR3, the DNA is TGTGCCAGCAGCACAGGGTTGGCCACCGGGGAGCTGTTTTTT. Encoded protein: CASSTGLATGELFF.

This rearrangement joins TRBV5-4 to TRBJ1-6; no reliable D call. V gave up 1 base and J gave up 6 bases, with 8 bases separating them. Germline V gives CDR1 SGHNT, CDR2 YYREEE (reference sequence). The CDR3 is 14 residues long. In nucleotides, the CDR3 is TGTGCCAGCAGCTTGAAGGGTGGTAATTCACCCCTCCACTTT. Encoded protein: CASSLKGGNSPLHF.

The genes are TRBV29-1 and TRBJ1-1; 11 nucleotides line up with TRBD1. The CDR3 contains 13 residues. The trim removed 7 bases at V and 3 bases at J, leaving 4 bases unmatched. The germline V gene encodes CDR1 SQVTM and CDR2 ANQGSEA. The CDR3 DNA sequence: TGCAGCGCGAAGGGACAGGGGGACACTGAAGCTTTCTTT. Translated, it gives CSAKGQGDTEAFF.

The chain combines TRBV19 with TRBJ1-1; weak D call: TRBD1 (5 bases). The germline V gene encodes CDR1 LNHDA and CDR2 SQIVND (reference sequence). The CDR3 totals 13 residues. V gave up 1 base and J gave up 4 bases, with 7 bases separating them. DNA of the CDR3: TGTGCCAGTAGTATAGTTCAGGGCACTGAAGCTTTCTTT. This encodes CASSIVQGTEAFF.